Following are 20 T cell receptor beta chains from one sample sequenced in a study of T cell responses to AZD1222 COVID-19 vaccine. TCRdb's copy holds only in-frame clones and misses some; the assay was immunoSEQ multiplex PCR. This sample carries about 74,000 clones, roughly 88% of them seen once, and the ten largest clones take about 2.5%. The sequences come from peripheral blood, collected on day 0 of AZD1222 vaccination. These receptors were collected from an adult in good health.

This clone is a singleton in its sample. The rearrangement links TRBV28 to TRBJ1-4; D possibly corresponds to TRBD1 (6 bases). V was clipped by 5 bases and J by 8 bases, with 15 bases between them. Germline CDR1 is MDHEN and CDR2 is SYDVKM. The CDR3 totals 14 residues. CDR3 residues: CASSTGGAGEKLFF. CDR3 DNA sequence: TGTGCCAGCAGTACGGGGGGGGCAGGGGAAAAACTGTTTTTT.

The CDR3 sequence is CASSQTMAFVQGAEKLFF. In DNA, the CDR3 is TGTGCCAGCAGTCAAACGATGGCGTTCGTTCAAGGGGCCGAAAAACTGTTTTTT. The rearrangement joins TRBV25-1 to TRBJ1-4; D perhaps matches TRBD1 (5 bases). CDR3 length: 18 residues. The V end was cut by 5 bases, the J end by 8 bases, with 27 bases between. Looked up from germline, CDR1 is MGHDK and CDR2 is SYGVNS.

The chain joins TRBV3-1 (or the pseudogene TRBV3-2) to TRBJ1-5; 8 bases match TRBD1. Per germline, CDR1 LGHDT and CDR2 YNNKEL (reference sequence). V was pared by 2 bases and J by 2 bases, with 5 bases of the junction left unmatched. The CDR3 spans 16 residues. The CDR3: CASSQQGASGNQPQHF. For the CDR3, the DNA is TGTGCCAGCAGCCAACAGGGGGCCAGTGGCAATCAGCCCCAGCATTTT.

The J gene is TRBJ2-2, the V gene TRBV7-7; weak D call: TRBD2 (6 bases). Looked up from germline, CDR1 is SSHAT and CDR2 is FNYEAQ (reference sequence). This CDR3 has 15 residues. The V end lost 2 bases, the J end lost 1 base, and 8 bases lay between the germline ends. CDR3: CASSLSGGNTGELFF. Written as DNA, the CDR3 is TGTGCCAGCAGCTTATCCGGGGGGAACACCGGGGAGCTGTTTTTT.

This clone appeared once. Other DNA sequences within the sample encode an identical CDR3. The CDR3 region is CASSPGVNTEAFF. CDR3 bases: TGTGCCAGCAGTCCCGGGGTGAACACTGAAGCTTTCTTT. The rearrangement joins TRBV9 to TRBJ1-1; D gene uncertain. Trimming took 5 bases from V and 0 from J, leaving 8 bases between them. Germline V lookup: CDR1 SGDLS, CDR2 YYNGEE. The CDR3 length is 13 residues.

This clone was recorded only once. The rearrangement joins TRBV19 to TRBJ1-5; no firm D call. The length of the CDR3 is 14 residues. The germline V and J ends were trimmed by 4 bases and 3 bases, with 10 bases remaining between them. CDR1 and CDR2 (germline): LNHDA, SQIVND (reference sequence). CDR3 coding DNA: TGTGCCAGTAGTACCGGGATTAACAATCAGCCCCAGCATTTT. It codes for CASSTGINNQPQHF.

V and J are TRBV5-1 and TRBJ1-4; D call uncertain. Germline-derived CDR1 and CDR2 are SGHRS and YFSETQ. Trimming cost V 2 bases and J 8 bases, with 13 bases left between them. There are 14 residues in the CDR3. CDR3 residues: CASSLRPEDEKLFF. CDR3 DNA: TGCGCCAGCAGCTTACGGCCCGAGGACGAAAAACTGTTTTTT. Full variable domain (rest looked up from reference TRBV5-1 and TRBJ1-4): KAGVTQTPRYLIKTRGQQVTLSCSPISGHRSVSWYQQTPGQGLQFLFEYFSETQRNKGNFPGRFSGRQFSNSRSEMNVSTLELGDSALYLCASSLRPEDEKLFFGSGTQLSVL.

This CDR3 is CASRRRGNTEAFF. The CDR3 DNA sequence: TGTGCCAGTAGGAGACGGGGGAACACTGAAGCTTTCTTT. This rearrangement joins TRBV19 to TRBJ1-1; D uncertain. Trimming pared 6 bases from V and 1 base from J, leaving 9 bases between. This CDR3 comprises 13 residues. The germline CDR1 and CDR2 sequences are LNHDA and SQIVND (reference sequence).

The genes are TRBV7-8 and TRBJ2-3; D gene unclear. The length of the CDR3 is 13 residues. The germline V and J ends were trimmed by 3 bases and 5 bases, with 9 bases remaining between them. Germline CDR1 reads SGHVS; CDR2 reads FQNEAQ. The CDR3 is CASSFSIRDTQYF. The CDR3 bases are TGTGCCAGCAGCTTCTCTATTAGAGATACGCAGTATTTT. Filled out from reference TRBV7-8 and TRBJ2-3, the complete variable domain reads GAGVSQSPRYKVAKRGQDVALRCDPISGHVSLFWYQQALGQGPEFLTYFQNEAQLDKSGLPSDRFFAERPEGSVSTLKIQRTQQEDSAVYLCASSFSIRDTQYFGPGTRLTVL.

V usage is TRBV19 and J usage is TRBJ1-5; D gene ambiguous. Deletions cut 0 bases from V and 7 bases from J, with 13 bases between. Germline values: CDR1 LNHDA, CDR2 SQIVND (reference sequence). The CDR3 sequence is 15 residues long. CDR3 nucleotides: TGTGCCAGTAGTATAGATCTGAGGGTAGGGCAGCCCCAGCATTTT. Translating gives CASSIDLRVGQPQHF.

This clone was counted between two and nine times. A junction boundary mismatches the germline segment, possibly from a read error. This chain connects TRBV4-3 to TRBJ2-7; D possibly matches TRBD1 or TRBD2 (5 bases each). Germline lookup yields CDR1 LGHNA and CDR2 YSLEER. The CDR3 totals 17 residues. The CDR3 sequence is CASSQTRGPGGLYEHYF. CDR3 DNA sequence: TGCGCCAGCAGCCAAACCCGGGGCCCCGGAGGTCTTTACGAGCATTACTTC.

This clone appeared once. This chain connects TRBV4-2 to TRBJ1-6; D is undetermined. Between the trimmed V and J ends, which lost 0 bases and 0 bases, there was a span of 15 bases. This CDR3 is 19 amino acids long. Looked up from germline, CDR1 is LGHNA and CDR2 is YNFKEQ. CDR3 coding DNA: TGTGCCAGCAGCCAAGATGTAGCGGCTTCGAGCTCCTATAATTCACCCCTCCACTTT. Protein: CASSQDVAASSSYNSPLHF.

The V and J genes are TRBV15 and TRBJ1-4; a possible D gene is TRBD1 (5 bases). V was clipped by 7 bases and J by 2 bases, with 29 bases between them. Germline assignment: CDR1 LNHNV and CDR2 YYDKDF (reference sequence). This CDR3 spans 20 amino acids. The CDR3 region is CATKNLRWIDLGATNEKLFF. CDR3 DNA: TGTGCCACCAAGAACCTTCGGTGGATAGATCTTGGGGCGACTAATGAAAAACTGTTTTTT. The full variable domain, in which reference TRBV15 and TRBJ1-4 provide the parts outside the CDR3, is DAMVIQNPRYQVTQFGKPVTLSCSQTLNHNVMYWYQQKSSQAPKLLFHYYDKDFNNEADTPDNFQSRRPNTSFCFLDIRSPGLGDTAMYLCATKNLRWIDLGATNEKLFFGSGTQLSVL.

J is TRBJ2-1 and V is TRBV7-8; D is possibly TRBD2 (7 bases). Trimming stripped 5 bases from V and 2 bases from J, with 13 bases between. CDR3 length equals 15 residues. Germline CDR1 SGHVS, CDR2 FQNEAQ. CDR3 coding DNA: TGTGCCAGCAGCCTAGGGGGGGGCCCCTACAATGAGCAGTTCTTC. This encodes CASSLGGGPYNEQFF.

The V call is TRBV4-3, the J call TRBJ2-1, with 9 bases matching TRBD1. The CDR3 covers 16 residues. The germline V gene encodes CDR1 LGHNA and CDR2 YSLEER. After removal of 0 bases from V and 7 bases from J, the junction contained 7 bases not matched to a gene. This CDR3 is CASSQEEGTGFNEQFF. The DNA for the CDR3 is TGCGCCAGCAGCCAAGAGGAAGGGACAGGGTTTAATGAGCAGTTCTTC.

This rearrangement joins TRBV4-1 to TRBJ1-6; D possibly corresponds to TRBD1 (6 bases). V dropped 0 bases and J dropped 3 bases, with 12 bases sitting between them. The CDR3 covers 17 residues. The V gene's germline CDR1 is MGHRA and CDR2 YSYEKL. In DNA form, the CDR3 reads TGCGCCAGCAGCCAAGATAACAGGGTGCTCTATAATTCACCCCTCCACTTT. Protein product: CASSQDNRVLYNSPLHF.

This sequence joins TRBV5-1 and TRBJ1-2; D perhaps matches TRBD1 (5 bases). The CDR3 contains 14 residues. Germline V gives CDR1 SGHRS, CDR2 YFSETQ. Trimming took 3 bases from V and 0 from J, leaving 9 bases between them. The CDR3 reads CASSSGLTNYGYTF. The CDR3 DNA reads TGCGCCAGCAGCTCAGGGCTTACTAACTATGGCTACACCTTC.

The chain uses TRBV6-2 or TRBV6-3 and TRBJ2-1; D is uncertain. V lost 5 bases and J 3 bases, leaving 14 bases between the germline ends. CDR1 and CDR2 (germline): MNHEY, SVGEGT. The CDR3 loop spans 15 amino acids. In DNA, the CDR3 is TGTGCCAGCAGTAGCCTAAGCGACTTCTACAATGAGCAGTTCTTC. As protein: CASSSLSDFYNEQFF.

This chain uses TRBV18 with TRBJ2-1; 7 nucleotides agree with TRBD1. Per the germline V gene, CDR1 is KGHSH and CDR2 is LQKENI. This CDR3 is 14 amino acids long. V was pared by 4 bases and J by 5 bases, with 5 bases of the junction left unmatched. CDR3 amino acids: CASSRGQINNEQFF. The CDR3 DNA is TGTGCCAGCTCACGGGGACAGATTAACAATGAGCAGTTCTTC.

This clone has a single count. In nucleotides, the CDR3 is TGTGCCAGCAGCTTCGGGACAGGGGTACTAGAGACCCAGTACTTC. As protein: CASSFGTGVLETQYF. The chain employs TRBV7-2 and TRBJ2-5; 10 bases are shared with TRBD1. Germline CDR1 and CDR2: SGHTA and FQGNSA. The junction had 5 bases not matched to a gene; V was cut back by 3 bases and J by 4 bases. The CDR3 is made up of 15 amino acids. The complete variable domain, with remaining parts taken from reference TRBV7-2 and TRBJ2-5, reads GAGVSQSPSNKVTEKGKDVELRCDPISGHTALYWYRQSLGQGLEFLIYFQGNSAPDKSGLPSDRFSAERTGGSVSTLTIQRTQQEDSAVYLCASSFGTGVLETQYFGPGTRLLVL.